This TCR beta chain appears in the sequencing data of a study of blood T cells in healthy people across ages (dated by TCRdb to between 2014 and 2017). In the study overall: In model experiments, template switching captured roughly one uniquely barcoded TCR beta cDNA molecule for every two T cells. To avoid experimental bias, donors of different ages were distributed randomly across sequencing lanes. The study analyzed two additional independent replicas of 1 million unique cDNA reads from the same blood draw for two donors, one aged 18 to 30 and one aged 80 or older. The donors were split into four age groups: young (average 16 years), middle-aged (around 40), aged (about 62) and long-lived (over 75). Age-related changes in TCR beta repertoire diversity were measured in the study by deep sequencing normalized with unique cDNA molecular identifiers. Study-wide findings and limitations: Observed TCR beta diversity per million T cells fell roughly linearly with age, and a significant reduction was already apparent by age about 36. Total diversity estimates from one million sequenced T cells were considered lower bounds and underestimates. The percentage of naive T cells measured by flow cytometry correlated strongly with observed TCR beta diversity. Compared with the aged group, the long-lived group had more naive CD4+ T cells, fewer expanded clones and increased TCR diversity, suggesting age selection. Because the CMV infection status of the donors was unknown, age-related changes in expanded clonotypes may potentially have been confounded. Since profiling was done on bulk unsorted PBMCs, naive and antigen-experienced compartments could not be conclusively compared.

Including the terminal cysteine and phenylalanine, the CDR3 comprises 17 residues. Only the CDR3 DNA is retained, 51 bases long and in frame from the first base. CDR1 and CDR2, per the germline V gene, are SGHTA and FQGNSA. The germline V end is reduced by 3 bases and the J end by 0 bases; junction bases left unmatched: 7. In the case of this clonotype: Its antigen is unknown. No quality values exist for individual bases; no much larger clone is one base distant.

Donors were 39 systemically healthy Caucasian individuals from Russia aged roughly 6 to 90 years. Around 10 milliliters of peripheral blood were drawn from each donor into EDTA-treated Vacutainer tubes. Ficoll-Paque density-gradient centrifugation was used to isolate PBMCs, with at least 6 million per sample. Total RNA was extracted from PBMCs with Trizol reagent, with at least 5 micrograms obtained per sample. Naive CD45RAhigh/CD27high T cell percentages were measured by flow cytometry on a PBMC aliquot from every donor. The library relied on 5' RACE. Sequencing was performed on an Illumina HiSeq 2500. A second PCR of about 6 to 12 cycles was run with a J-beta primer mix and a sample-barcoded 5' primer. A template-switch 5' adaptor carrying 12 random nucleotides introduced a unique molecular identifier onto each TCR beta cDNA molecule. At least 2.5 million CDR3-containing paired-end reads were obtained from each sample. First-strand cDNA synthesis was performed from all RNA using the Mint cDNA synthesis kit, with priming by a TRBC-specific oligonucleotide. Following uracil-DNA glycosylase treatment, a first 18-cycle PCR with universal primers M1SS and BC2_uni_R was performed on all cDNA. Per the original workflow: For normalization, 1 million high-quality reads were randomly selected from each sample, with every read carrying a distinct molecular identifier. Reads with shared molecular identifiers were discarded instead of being binned into consensus sequences. MiTCR, set to a Q25 quality threshold and the strictest error-elimination algorithm, was used for CDR3 identification, clonotype clustering and error correction. A nonparametric unseen species model with Euler transformation was used to estimate lower-bound total TCR beta diversity. TCRdb reran the public reads through fastp at Q25 and MiXCR, keeping productive beta chains. Each entry merges the rows of one CDR3 protein and shows their most common DNA and genes. The V and J calls and clone size are TCRdb's, not the authors'. The sample yields approximately 800,000 distinct CDR3 sequences; roughly 50% were counted once. The ten largest clones capture 25% to 30% of the sample.

The receptor was derived from a man aged 40-49 years in good health. Sequenced: blood. The chain was built from TRBV7-2 and TRBJ2-3, and 9 junctional nucleotides match TRBD2. The CDR3 in this case is CASSFRGSGGSTDTQYF. The DNA reads as follows: TGTGCCAGCAGCTTCCGGGGTAGCGGGGGCAGCACAGATACGCAGTATTTT.